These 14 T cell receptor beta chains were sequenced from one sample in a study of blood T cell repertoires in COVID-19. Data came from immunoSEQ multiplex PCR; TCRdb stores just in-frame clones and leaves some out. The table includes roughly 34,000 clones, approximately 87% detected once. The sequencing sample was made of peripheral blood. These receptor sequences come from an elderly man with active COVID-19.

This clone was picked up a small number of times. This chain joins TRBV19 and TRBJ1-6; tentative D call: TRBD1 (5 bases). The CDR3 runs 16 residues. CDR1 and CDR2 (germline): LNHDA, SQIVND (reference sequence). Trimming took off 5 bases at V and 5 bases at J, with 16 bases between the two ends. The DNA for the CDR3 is TGTGCCAGTAGTTCTGCCCGATGGGGCAATAATTCACCCCTCCACTTT. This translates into CASSSARWGNNSPLHF. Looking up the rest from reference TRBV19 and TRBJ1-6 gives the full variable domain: DGGITQSPKYLFRKEGQNVTLSCEQNLNHDAMYWYRQDPGQGLRLIYYSQIVNDFQKGDIAEGYSVSREKKESFPLTVTSAQKNPTAFYLCASSSARWGNNSPLHFGNGTRLTVT.

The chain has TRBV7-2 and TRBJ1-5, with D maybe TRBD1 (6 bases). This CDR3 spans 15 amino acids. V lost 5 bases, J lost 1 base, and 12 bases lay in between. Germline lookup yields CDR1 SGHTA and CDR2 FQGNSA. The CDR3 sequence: CASSPSQGSNQPQHF. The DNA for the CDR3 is TGTGCCAGCAGCCCCTCACAGGGCAGCAATCAGCCCCAGCATTTT.

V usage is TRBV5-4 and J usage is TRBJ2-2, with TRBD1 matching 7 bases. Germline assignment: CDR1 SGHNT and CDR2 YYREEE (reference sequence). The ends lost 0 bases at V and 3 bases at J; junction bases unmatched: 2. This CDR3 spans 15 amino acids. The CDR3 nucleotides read TGTGCCAGCAGCTTGGAAGGGGGCCACACCGGGGAGCTGTTTTTT. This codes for CASSLEGGHTGELFF.

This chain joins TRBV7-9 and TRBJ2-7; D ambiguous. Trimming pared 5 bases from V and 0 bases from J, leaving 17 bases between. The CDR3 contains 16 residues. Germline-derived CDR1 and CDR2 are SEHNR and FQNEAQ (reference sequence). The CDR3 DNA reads TGTGCCAGCAGCCTCACACGTGGCAGCGTCTCCTACGAGCAGTACTTC. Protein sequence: CASSLTRGSVSYEQYF.

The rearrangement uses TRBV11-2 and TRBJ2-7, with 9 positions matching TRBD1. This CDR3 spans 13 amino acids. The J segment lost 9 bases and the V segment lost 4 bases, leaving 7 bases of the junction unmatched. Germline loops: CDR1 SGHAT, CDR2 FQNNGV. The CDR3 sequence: CASSSRDRDWQYF. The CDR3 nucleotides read TGTGCCAGCAGCTCTAGGGACAGGGACTGGCAGTACTTC.

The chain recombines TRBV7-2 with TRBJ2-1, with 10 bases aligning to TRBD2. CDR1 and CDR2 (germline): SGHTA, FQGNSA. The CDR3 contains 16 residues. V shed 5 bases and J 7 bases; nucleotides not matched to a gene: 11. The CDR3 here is CASSPAGTSVSNEQFF. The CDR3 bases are TGTGCCAGCAGCCCAGCCGGGACTAGCGTGAGTAATGAGCAGTTCTTC. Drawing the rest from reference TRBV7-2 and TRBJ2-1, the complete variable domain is GAGVSQSPSNKVTEKGKDVELRCDPISGHTALYWYRQSLGQGLEFLIYFQGNSAPDKSGLPSDRFSAERTGGSVSTLTIQRTQQEDSAVYLCASSPAGTSVSNEQFFGPGTRLTVL.

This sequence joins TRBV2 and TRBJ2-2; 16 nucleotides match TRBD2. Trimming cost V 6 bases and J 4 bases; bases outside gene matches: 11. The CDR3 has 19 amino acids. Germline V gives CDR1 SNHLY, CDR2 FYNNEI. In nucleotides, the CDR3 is TGTGCCAGCAGCCTTACCGGGACTAGCGGGAGGGCCGTCACCGGGGAGCTGTTTTTT. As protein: CASSLTGTSGRAVTGELFF.

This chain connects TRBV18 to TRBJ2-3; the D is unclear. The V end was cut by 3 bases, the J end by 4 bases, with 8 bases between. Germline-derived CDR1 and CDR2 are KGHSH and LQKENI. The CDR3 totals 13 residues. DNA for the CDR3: TGTGCCAGCTCACCGCCTAGTGCAGATACGCAGTATTTT. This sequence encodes CASSPPSADTQYF.

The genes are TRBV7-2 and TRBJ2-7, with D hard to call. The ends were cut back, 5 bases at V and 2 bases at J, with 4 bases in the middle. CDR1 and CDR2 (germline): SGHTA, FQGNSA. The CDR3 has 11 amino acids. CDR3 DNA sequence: TGTGCCAGCAGCGCGGCCTACGAGCAGTACTTC. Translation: CASSAAYEQYF.

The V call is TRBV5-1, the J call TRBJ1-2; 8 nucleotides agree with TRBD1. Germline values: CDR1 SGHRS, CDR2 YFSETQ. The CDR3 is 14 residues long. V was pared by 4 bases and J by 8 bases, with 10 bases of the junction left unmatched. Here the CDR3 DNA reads TGCGCCAGCAGCCTGGAGACAGGGGCGAGGGGCTACACCTTC. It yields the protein CASSLETGARGYTF.

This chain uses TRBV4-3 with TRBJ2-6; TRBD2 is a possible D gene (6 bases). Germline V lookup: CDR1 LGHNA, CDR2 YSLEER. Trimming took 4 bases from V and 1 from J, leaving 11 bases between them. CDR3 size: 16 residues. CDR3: CASSREVRSGANVLTF. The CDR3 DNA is TGCGCCAGCAGCCGGGAGGTGAGATCTGGGGCCAACGTCCTGACTTTC.

The CDR3 is CASSRYSRNSPLHF. CDR3 DNA: TGTGCCAGCAGCCGATATTCGAGGAATTCACCCCTCCACTTT. V usage is TRBV11-2 and J usage is TRBJ1-6; D unclear. This CDR3 spans 14 amino acids. Germline loops: CDR1 SGHAT, CDR2 FQNNGV. Deletions cut 5 bases from V and 7 bases from J, with 12 bases between.

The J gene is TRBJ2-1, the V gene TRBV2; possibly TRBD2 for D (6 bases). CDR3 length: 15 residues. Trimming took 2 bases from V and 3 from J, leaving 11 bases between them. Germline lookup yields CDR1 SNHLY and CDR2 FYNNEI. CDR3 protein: CASSELLGLYNEQFF. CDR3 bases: TGTGCCAGCAGTGAATTGTTGGGACTCTACAATGAGCAGTTCTTC.

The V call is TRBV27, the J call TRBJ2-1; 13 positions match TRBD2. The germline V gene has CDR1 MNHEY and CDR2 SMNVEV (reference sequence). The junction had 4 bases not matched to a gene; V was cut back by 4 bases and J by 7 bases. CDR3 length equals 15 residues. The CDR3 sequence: CASSSTGLAGNEQFF. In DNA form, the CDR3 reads TGTGCCAGCAGTTCGACGGGACTAGCGGGAAATGAGCAGTTCTTC.